This T cell receptor beta chain is drawn from a study of Ad26.COV2.S vaccination and SARS-CoV-2 variants. At the level of the study: The vaccine Ad26.COV2.S was put into the muscle once, or twice with 56 days between.

Here immunoSEQ multiplex PCR was the method, and the copy in TCRdb shows in-frame clones only, minus some. The sample consists of about 400,000 clones, around nine tenths of them appearing once. Indicated treatment: 15 to 20 received Ad26.COV2.S at low or high dose, single or two shots; about 5 received placebo; per-sample allocation not given. Each sample was drawn 63 days after the first injection (of vaccine or placebo). Recruitment in Boston yielded a donor of adult age, 18-55 years. Deletions cut 4 bases from V and 0 bases from J, with 14 bases between. The CDR3 length is 16 residues. Germline CDR1 SGHRS, CDR2 YFSETQ. Findings and limits, study-wide: Greater spike-specific TCR breadth was seen in vaccine recipients than in placebo recipients.

Points on this clone: What it binds is unknown.

The V and J genes are TRBV5-1 and TRBJ2-1, with D tentatively TRBD1 (5 bases). Here the sequenced sample was peripheral blood, taken in a trial of Ad26.COV2.S vaccine versus placebo. The receptor's source is a person aged 18-65 years who received the Ad26.COV2.S COVID-19 vaccine or a placebo. The CDR3 reads CASSTRQKSSYNEQFF. CDR3 in DNA: TGCGCCAGCAGCACCCGACAGAAAAGCTCCTACAATGAGCAGTTCTTC.